This is a list of T cell receptor beta chains from one sample in a study of T cell responses to AZD1222 COVID-19 vaccine. Profiled with immunoSEQ multiplex PCR; TCRdb holds only in-frame clones, not every one. Here the sample spans more than 150,000 clones, around 94% being singletons. Sequenced material: peripheral blood, taken on day 0 of AZD1222 vaccination. These receptor sequences come from an adult in good health. Both conserved end residues are part of each CDR3. A D gene is named only where the DNA matches it firmly. Only part of the rows carry a size: once, few, many, or a class if the clone is expanded.

clone size	V gene	D gene	J gene	CDR3 DNA	CDR3 protein
.	TRBV5-6	.	TRBJ1-2	TGTGCCAGCAGTGCAGGGGTCCGGGGCTACACCTTC	CASSAGVRGYTF
.	TRBV6-2/TRBV6-3	TRBD2	TRBJ2-1	TGTGCCAGCAGTTTGAAGGCTAGCGGGGGGTACGATCGCCGATCCAATGAGCAGTTCTTC	CASSLKASGGYDRRSNEQFF
.	TRBV5-1	.	TRBJ1-1	TGCGCCAGCAGCACGGACCCGAACACTGAAGCTTTCTTT	CASSTDPNTEAFF
once	TRBV29-1	.	TRBJ1-1	TGCAGCGTCCTCAGGCAGAACACTGAAGCTTTCTTT	CSVLRQNTEAFF
.	TRBV30	.	TRBJ1-3	TGTGCCTGGAGTGAGAGGGTCGGCGGCACCATATATTTT	CAWSERVGGTIYF
.	TRBV11-2	TRBD1	TRBJ2-5	TGTGCCAGCAGCGATATACAGGGGGCTGGTGAGACCCAGTACTTC	CASSDIQGAGETQYF
.	TRBV7-9	.	TRBJ1-2	TGTGCCAGCAGCTCTCCATCGCGGTCGTTCTATGGCTACACCTTC	CASSSPSRSFYGYTF
.	TRBV30	.	TRBJ1-2	TGTGCCTGGAGTGTAGGCTATGGCTACACCTTC	CAWSVGYGYTF
once	TRBV27	.	TRBJ1-1	TGTGCCAGCAAGTCGGTTAGGAACACTGAAGCTTTCTTT	CASKSVRNTEAFF
.	TRBV5-4	.	TRBJ2-3	TGTGCCAGCAGCTGGGGCGGGGCCCGGACGCAGTATTTT	CASSWGGARTQYF
once	TRBV7-9	TRBD1	TRBJ2-6	TGTGCCAGCAGCCGCACAGGGGGTCCTGGGGCCAACGTCCTGACTTTC	CASSRTGGPGANVLTF
.	TRBV10-3	.	TRBJ2-1	TGTGCCATCAGTGAAACAGTGGGGGAGCAGTTCTTC	CAISETVGEQFF
.	TRBV4-3	.	TRBJ1-2	TGCGCCAGCAGTGGTCAGGCCGCTAACTATGGCTACACCTTC	CASSGQAANYGYTF
.	TRBV7-2	.	TRBJ1-1	TGTGCCAGCAGCTTAGTGGAGGGCTGGAACACTGAAGCTTTCTTT	CASSLVEGWNTEAFF